Listed here is a single T cell receptor (beta chain). The data derive from a study of OX40 agonist ivuxolimab in advanced cancers. About the study: Prior anti-PD-1, anti-PD-L1 or anti-CTLA-4 therapy was allowed; more than 30% had some.

Libraries were prepared by immunoSEQ multiplex PCR; TCRdb keeps only in-frame clonotypes and omits some of them. The sample includes some 110,000 clones, roughly 93% of them seen just once. V gave up 5 bases and J gave up 11 bases, with 11 bases separating them. Germline V gene sequence: CDR1 LNHDA, CDR2 SQIVND (reference sequence). The CDR3 contains 11 residues. The TCR was taken from an adult with an advanced solid tumor such as melanoma, head and neck, liver or kidney cancer. V gene TRBV19 combines with J gene TRBJ2-3; D remains ambiguous. Sample: CD4+ or CD8+ T cells sorted from blood, taken in a trial of the OX40 agonist ivuxolimab. CDR3 nucleotides: TGTGCCAGTAGTGGAATGAATGGGCAGTATTTT. This codes for CASSGMNGQYF.